The 17 T cell receptor beta chains listed next were all sequenced from one sample in a study of identical twins. TCRdb reprocessed the 5' RACE reads via MiXCR and lists one record per CDR3 protein. Altogether 350,000 or so distinct CDR3 sequences are present, about 10% being singletons, with the ten largest covering under 9.5%. Sample: naive T cells sorted from blood. These receptors originate from a woman aged 50 to 60 in good health.

Many counts were recorded for this clonotype. The J gene is TRBJ1-2, the V gene TRBV12-3 or TRBV12-4; D gene unclear. V was trimmed by 1 base and J by 8 bases, leaving 20 bases between them. The CDR3 is 16 residues long. The chain's CDR3 is CASSLGGPGVGRGYTF. The CDR3 nucleotides read TGTGCCAGCAGTTTAGGAGGTCCCGGGGTAGGGCGAGGCTACACCTTC.

There are many counts of this clonotype. The chain has TRBV12-3 or TRBV12-4 and TRBJ2-1; 9 positions agree with TRBD1. With V trimmed by 5 bases and J by 10 bases, 9 bases remained unmatched. The CDR3 consists of 14 residues. The CDR3 sequence is CASSPLRQGGEQFF. The CDR3 DNA is TGTGCCAGCAGTCCCCTTAGACAGGGGGGAGAGCAGTTCTTC.

Many counts were recorded for this clonotype. The chain has TRBV10-3 and TRBJ2-7, with D maybe TRBD2 (6 bases). Germline V gives CDR1 ENHRY, CDR2 SYGVKD. Trimming shortened V by 3 bases and J by 3 bases, and 15 bases separated the two germline ends. The CDR3 covers 15 residues. The CDR3 here is CAISEVGGSGYEQYV. The CDR3, as DNA: TGTGCCATCAGTGAAGTGGGAGGAAGCGGCTACGAGCAGTACGTC.

This clonotype was recorded a few times. One end of the junction varies from germline; a read error may be responsible. The V and J genes are TRBV5-1 and TRBJ2-3; D gene unclear. The CDR3 length is 13 residues. CDR1 is SGHRS and CDR2 is YFSETQ in the germline V gene. The CDR3 spells CASSSQLADTQYF. The CDR3 DNA is TGCGCCAGCAGCTCTCAGTTGGCAGACACGCAGTATTTT.

This clonotype was counted at least ten times. CDR3 bases: TGTGCCAGCAGTTTACTCCCGGACAGAAAAGAGACCCAGTACTTC. Protein: CASSLLPDRKETQYF. This chain links TRBV12-3 or TRBV12-4 with TRBJ2-5; possibly TRBD1 for D (6 bases). The V gene lost 2 bases and the J gene lost 3 bases, with 13 bases spanning the gap. The CDR3 has 15 amino acids.

This clonotype was seen many times. This chain uses TRBV29-1 with TRBJ1-1; D possibly corresponds to TRBD1 (6 bases). The CDR3 length is 13 residues. Trimming took off 7 bases at V and 0 bases at J, with 12 bases between the two ends. The germline gives CDR1 SQVTM, CDR2 ANQGSEA. The CDR3 DNA follows: TGCAGCGGGGGGGAGGGGGTGAACACTGAAGCTTTCTTT. It encodes CSGGEGVNTEAFF.

In its sample, this clonotype was seen a few times. V and J are TRBV12-3 or TRBV12-4 and TRBJ2-3, with unresolved D. This CDR3 is 12 amino acids long. The ends were cut back, 5 bases at V and 8 bases at J, with 11 bases in the middle. The CDR3 DNA sequence: TGTGCCAGCAGTCTCCGGACCGGTACGCAGTATTTT. Its protein is CASSLRTGTQYF.

This clonotype has ten or more counts. The CDR3: CASTEGRRTEAFF. CDR3 DNA sequence: TGCGCCAGCACCGAGGGGCGAAGAACTGAAGCTTTCTTT. V usage is TRBV5-1 and J usage is TRBJ1-1; tentative D call: TRBD1 (5 bases). Germline V gene lookup returns CDR1 SGHRS and CDR2 YFSETQ. The V end lost 6 bases, the J end lost 5 bases, and 14 bases lay between the germline ends. The CDR3 spans 13 residues.

This clonotype was counted at least ten times. This chain uses TRBV5-6 with TRBJ2-1; D is perhaps TRBD1 or TRBD2 (5 bases each). The CDR3 length is 13 residues. V lost 3 bases, J lost 7 bases, and 11 bases lay in between. Germline values: CDR1 SGHDT, CDR2 YYEEEE. This chain's CDR3 is CASSWGISNEQFF. CDR3 in DNA: TGTGCCAGCAGCTGGGGGATTTCGAATGAGCAGTTCTTC.

The J gene is TRBJ2-1, the V gene TRBV9, with D perhaps given as TRBD1 or TRBD2 (5 bases each). The germline CDR1 and CDR2 sequences are SGDLS and YYNGEE. Trimming removed 2 bases from V and 2 bases from J, with 20 bases in between. The CDR3 runs 18 residues. The CDR3 sequence is CASSVSVGTAPTYNEQFF. Here the CDR3 DNA reads TGTGCCAGCAGCGTCTCGGTGGGGACGGCCCCCACCTACAATGAGCAGTTCTTC.

This clonotype showed up many times. This chain uses TRBV12-3 or TRBV12-4 with TRBJ2-1; D is undetermined. CDR3 length: 14 residues. V gave up 9 bases and J gave up 0 bases, with 12 bases separating them. DNA for the CDR3: TGTGCCAGTGGCCTCAGTAGCTCCTACAATGAGCAGTTCTTC. This gives the protein CASGLSSSYNEQFF.

V and J are TRBV3-1 and TRBJ2-3; D ambiguous. V was trimmed by 0 bases and J by 3 bases, leaving 7 bases between them. The CDR3 is 14 residues long. Germline CDR1 and CDR2: LGHDT and YNNKEL (reference sequence). The DNA of the CDR3 is TGTGCCAGCAGCCAAGAAGAGATAACAGATACGCAGTATTTT. This codes for CASSQEEITDTQYF.

J is TRBJ2-1 and V is TRBV6-4, with 13 bases identical to TRBD2. Trimming took 10 bases from V and 9 from J; bases not matched to a gene: 12. The CDR3 length is 15 residues. Germline V CDR1 and CDR2: MRHNA, SNTAGT. This chain's CDR3 is CATKTVGTSGIEQFF. CDR3 sequence (DNA): TGTGCCACCAAGACGGTTGGGACTAGCGGGATTGAGCAGTTCTTC.

V gene TRBV5-5 combines with J gene TRBJ1-1; possibly TRBD1 for D (5 bases). V was trimmed by 2 bases and J by 6 bases, leaving 8 bases between them. Germline V gene lookup returns CDR1 SGHKS and CDR2 YYEKEE (reference sequence). This CDR3 has 12 amino acids. The CDR3 DNA is TGTGCCAGCAGCTTTCAGGGTTCTGAAGCTTTCTTT. Translated, it gives CASSFQGSEAFF.

This clonotype was recorded many times. The V call is TRBV6-6, the J call TRBJ2-3, with 10 bases identical to TRBD1. Germline CDR1 reads MNHNY; CDR2 reads SVGAGI (reference sequence). This CDR3 contains 20 residues. Trimming at V came to 1 base and at J to 0 bases, leaving 13 bases not matched to a gene. CDR3: CASSYWTGGPAGDSTDTQYF. The CDR3 DNA follows: TGTGCCAGCAGTTACTGGACAGGGGGTCCAGCGGGAGACAGCACAGATACGCAGTATTTT.

This clonotype was detected ten times or more. The V call is TRBV27, the J call TRBJ1-5; no clear D. The CDR3 sequence is 16 residues long. CDR1 and CDR2 from the germline V gene are MNHEY and SMNVEV (reference sequence). With 5 bases removed from V and 5 bases from J, the gap between germline ends came to 19 bases. CDR3 bases: TGTGCCAGCAGTCCGTTGAGGGTTTTGATTCATCAGCCCCAGCATTTT. This sequence encodes CASSPLRVLIHQPQHF.

This clonotype appeared many times. The chain is built from TRBV11-2 and TRBJ2-4, with D perhaps TRBD1 or TRBD2 (5 bases each). Germline V CDR1 and CDR2: SGHAT, FQNNGV. The CDR3 has 15 amino acids. Trimming shortened V by 5 bases and J by 5 bases, and 16 bases separated the two germline ends. The CDR3 coding sequence is TGTGCCAGCAGCACCGGGGCACCGGTCCAAAACATTCAGTACTTC. This encodes CASSTGAPVQNIQYF.